Listed below are T cell receptor beta chains from one sample, sequenced in a study of T cell responses to AZD1222 COVID-19 vaccine. Sequencing was performed with immunoSEQ multiplex PCR; in TCRdb, only in-frame clones are kept and a portion is missing. This sample's clone table lists about 140,000 clones. The sequencing input was peripheral blood. These receptors originate from an adult in good health. Each CDR3 is given with its conserved first and last residue. D genes are given only for firm matches.

j_gene | len | v_gene | d_gene | CDR3aa | CDR3nt
TRBJ1-5 | 15 | TRBV6-6 | TRBD1 | CASSLDRAGNQPQHF | TGTGCCAGCAGCCTGGACAGGGCAGGCAATCAGCCCCAGCATTTT
TRBJ1-2 | 15 | TRBV7-9 | TRBD1 | CASSPGTGATYGYTF | TGTGCCAGCAGCCCCGGGACAGGGGCGACCTATGGCTACACCTTC
TRBJ1-4 | 12 | TRBV14 | - | CASTSTGEKLFF | TGTGCCAGCACCTCAACAGGGGAAAAACTGTTTTTT
TRBJ2-2 | 17 | TRBV7-6 | TRBD2 | CASSTRLAPTNTGELFF | TGTGCCAGCAGCACCCGACTAGCGCCTACGAACACCGGGGAGCTGTTTTTT
TRBJ2-1 | 14 | TRBV7-9 | - | CASSDYEVLGDQFF | TGTGCCAGCAGCGACTACGAGGTTCTAGGTGACCAGTTCTTC
TRBJ1-4 | 13 | TRBV2 | - | CASTGTTNEKLFF | TGTGCCAGCACAGGGACAACTAATGAAAAACTGTTTTTT
TRBJ1-4 | 14 | TRBV7-9 | TRBD1 | CASSQGATNEKLFF | TGTGCCAGCAGCCAGGGGGCAACTAATGAAAAACTGTTTTTT
TRBJ2-5 | 15 | TRBV5-4 | - | CASSPGLGDGETQYF | TGTGCCAGCAGCCCGGGGTTGGGGGATGGAGAGACCCAGTACTTC
TRBJ1-5 | 19 | TRBV10-1 | - | CASPGIPGVCGGPGQPQHF | TGCGCCAGCCCGGGAATCCCCGGGGTGTGTGGGGGCCCGGGGCAGCCCCAGCATTTT
TRBJ1-6 | 18 | TRBV6-1 | TRBD1 | CASSVRTGGSSYNSPLHF | TGTGCCAGCAGTGTAAGAACAGGGGGAAGCTCCTATAATTCACCCCTCCACTTT
TRBJ2-2 | 12 | TRBV29-1 | - | CSVQGNTGELFF | TGCAGCGTACAGGGGAACACCGGGGAGCTGTTTTTT
TRBJ1-1 | 11 | TRBV10-3 | TRBD1 | CAIRGQDEAFF | TGTGCCATCAGGGGACAGGATGAAGCTTTCTTT
TRBJ2-2 | 15 | TRBV4-2 | - | CASSQGSQGPGELFF | TGTGCCAGCAGCCAAGGATCGCAGGGGCCCGGGGAGCTGTTTTTT
TRBJ2-1 | 15 | TRBV9 | TRBD1 | CASSTRDRAYNEQFF | TGTGCCAGCAGCACCCGGGACAGGGCCTACAATGAGCAGTTCTTC
TRBJ2-6 | 18 | TRBV19 | TRBD2 | CASSKRGGDSSGANVLTF | TGTGCCAGTAGTAAAAGGGGAGGGGATTCCTCTGGGGCCAACGTCCTGACTTTC
TRBJ1-2 | 12 | TRBV30 | - | CASRPGNHGYTF | TGTGCTAGTCGGCCGGGGAACCATGGCTACACCTTC
TRBJ2-7 | 15 | TRBV10-3 | - | CAISGSPLGTYEQYF | TGTGCCATCAGCGGGTCACCCTTAGGGACCTACGAGCAGTACTTC
TRBJ1-1 | 16 | TRBV18 | - | CASSRGPYGENTEAFF | TGTGCCAGCTCCCGGGGGCCTTATGGGGAGAACACTGAAGCTTTCTTT
TRBJ2-3 | 17 | TRBV1 | - | CTSSPTSGQPSTDTQYF | TGCACCAGCAGCCCGACTAGCGGGCAACCAAGCACAGATACGCAGTATTTT
TRBJ1-2 | 15 | TRBV7-2 | - | CASSLGGIGNYGYTF | TGTGCCAGCAGCTTAGGGGGGATTGGGAACTATGGCTACACCTTC
TRBJ1-5 | 14 | TRBV6-6 | - | CASSAASSNQPQHF | TGTGCCAGCAGTGCTGCCTCGAGCAATCAGCCCCAGCATTTT
TRBJ1-4 | 15 | TRBV6-5 | - | CASTPNPIPGEKLFF | TGTGCCAGCACCCCAAATCCGATCCCCGGGGAAAAACTGTTTTTT
TRBJ2-7 | 14 | TRBV6-5 | TRBD1 | CASSQDRGPYEQYF | TGTGCCAGCAGCCAGGACAGGGGACCCTACGAGCAGTACTTC
TRBJ2-7 | 15 | TRBV28 | TRBD1 | CASSSRTGMLHEQYF | TGTGCCAGCAGTTCACGGACAGGGATGCTCCACGAGCAGTACTTC
TRBJ2-3 | 14 | TRBV4-2 | - | CASSQVHDTDTQYF | TGTGCCAGCAGCCAAGTACATGACACAGATACGCAGTATTTT
TRBJ2-7 | 13 | TRBV9 | - | CASSSGGPVGQYF | TGTGCCAGCAGCTCAGGGGGGCCGGTAGGGCAGTACTTC
TRBJ2-5 | 13 | TRBV7-6 | - | CASSLRTAGTQYF | TGTGCCAGCAGCCTTCGGACAGCGGGGACCCAGTACTTC
TRBJ1-2 | 12 | TRBV10-3 | - | CAISGENYGYTF | TGTGCCATCAGTGGGGAGAACTATGGCTACACCTTC
TRBJ2-7 | 13 | TRBV28 | - | CASSLGGNYEQYF | TGTGCCAGCAGTCTAGGGGGTAACTACGAGCAGTACTTC